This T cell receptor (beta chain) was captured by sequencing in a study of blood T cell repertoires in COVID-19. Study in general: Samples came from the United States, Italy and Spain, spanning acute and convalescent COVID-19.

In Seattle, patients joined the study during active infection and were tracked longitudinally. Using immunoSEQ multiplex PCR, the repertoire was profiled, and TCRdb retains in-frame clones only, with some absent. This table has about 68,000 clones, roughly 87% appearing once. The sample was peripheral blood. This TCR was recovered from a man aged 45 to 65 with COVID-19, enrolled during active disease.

Here the CDR3 DNA reads TGTGCCAGTAGGGTTACAGGAGCACCCTATAGCAATCAGCCCCAGCATTTT. Its translation: CASRVTGAPYSNQPQHF. V usage is TRBV19 and J usage is TRBJ1-5; the D gene is possibly TRBD1 (5 bases). V was shortened by 6 bases and J by 0 bases, with 18 bases between the two germline ends. In germline, CDR1 is LNHDA, CDR2 SQIVND (reference sequence). The CDR3 loop spans 17 amino acids.